Below are 7 T cell receptor beta chains sequenced from a single sample in a study of shared clonotypes between healthy human individuals. The table came from immunoSEQ multiplex PCR; TCRdb's copy has only in-frame clones and leaves some out. Of around 550,000 clones detected, around 96% appear once; the ten largest clones hold 0.11%. The naive CD8 fraction comprised CD45RO-negative cells positively selected for CCR7 and excluded terminally differentiated effector memory CD45RA+ cells. The source material was naive CD8+ T cells sorted from blood. The receptor source for this set is a woman in her 30s in good health.

The chain is built from TRBV28 and TRBJ1-1; a possible D gene is TRBD1 (5 bases). Trimming cost V 4 bases and J 6 bases, with 18 bases left between them. The CDR3 extends over 15 amino acids. Germline assignment: CDR1 MDHEN and CDR2 SYDVKM. This CDR3 is CASSWLVSGPPEAFF. The CDR3 DNA reads as TGTGCCAGCAGTTGGTTGGTGTCGGGACCACCTGAAGCTTTCTTT.

This chain connects TRBV5-6 to TRBJ2-7; D not resolved. The CDR3 runs to 16 residues. V was shortened by 1 base and J by 5 bases, with 19 bases between the two germline ends. The germline V gene has CDR1 SGHDT and CDR2 YYEEEE. The CDR3 loop reads CASSLPPPEELDEQYF. The CDR3, as DNA: TGTGCCAGCAGCTTGCCCCCCCCGGAAGAGTTGGACGAGCAGTACTTC.

CDR3 residues: CASSLWGGDQETQYF. In DNA form, the CDR3 reads TGTGCCAGCAGCTTATGGGGGGGGGACCAAGAGACCCAGTACTTC. The chain has TRBV7-6 and TRBJ2-5, with 7 bases lining up with TRBD2. The CDR3 is 15 residues long. V trimming: 2 bases; J trimming: 0 bases; junction bases outside the gene matches: 3. CDR1 SGHVS and CDR2 FNYEAQ come from the germline V gene.

The chain joins TRBV27 to TRBJ1-1, with 7 nucleotides matching TRBD1. CDR1 is MNHEY and CDR2 is SMNVEV in the germline V gene (reference sequence). The CDR3 is made up of 12 amino acids. After removal of 8 bases from V and 2 bases from J, the junction contained 2 bases not matched to a gene. The CDR3 protein is CASRDSNTEAFF. In DNA form, the CDR3 reads TGTGCCAGCCGGGACAGCAACACTGAAGCTTTCTTT.

This rearrangement joins TRBV7-9 to TRBJ2-7, with unresolved D. Per the germline V gene, CDR1 is SEHNR and CDR2 is FQNEAQ (reference sequence). The V end lost 5 bases, the J end lost 0 bases, and 17 bases lay between the germline ends. The CDR3 loop spans 16 amino acids. CDR3 sequence (DNA): TGTGCCAGCAGCCGAGCAGAGGTGACGTACTCCTACGAGCAGTACTTC. It codes for CASSRAEVTYSYEQYF.

The chain carries TRBV29-1 and TRBJ2-3, with D perhaps matching TRBD1 or TRBD2 (5 bases each). Deletions cut 3 bases from V and 1 base from J, with 8 bases between. The CDR3 totals 13 residues. Germline CDR1 and CDR2: SQVTM and ANQGSEA. The CDR3 DNA is TGCAGCGTTGAGGGGGTTGGCACAGATACGCAGTATTTT. Translation: CSVEGVGTDTQYF.

This clone was recorded once. The chain has TRBV6-6 and TRBJ1-1, with unresolved D. This CDR3 is built from 12 residues. CDR1 and CDR2 from the germline V gene are MNHNY and SVGAGI (reference sequence). V was trimmed by 4 bases and J by 0 bases, leaving 3 bases between them. The CDR3 reads CASSLLNTEAFF. The CDR3 nucleotides read TGTGCCAGCAGTTTACTGAACACTGAAGCTTTCTTT.